This T cell receptor beta chain was documented in a study of PD-L1 blockade in urothelial cancer. Study as a whole: In terms of prior chemotherapy, patients had received 0 to 3 regimens.

As to time point: peripheral blood 6 weeks after treatment start. This table comes from immunoSEQ multiplex PCR, and its TCRdb copy is limited to in-frame clones, with some not included. The sample has about 90,000 clones, around four fifths seen once. CDR1 and CDR2 (germline): SGDLS, YYNGEE. V gave up 1 base and J gave up 3 bases, with 10 bases separating them. This CDR3 region has 14 residues. This clone was seen many times. Other DNA sequences in this specimen translate into the identical CDR3. Material: PBMCs, obtained around atezolizumab (anti-PD-L1) treatment. This clonotype originated in a man in his 70s with urothelial cancer. The chain employs TRBV9 and TRBJ1-1, with a possible D match to TRBD1 (5 bases). DNA for the CDR3: TGTGCCAGCAGCGTACAGGGAGGGGACACTGAAGCTTTCTTT. This gives the protein CASSVQGGDTEAFF.